Below, 28 T cell receptor beta chains from the same sample are listed, as sequenced in a study of neurological immune-mediated disorders. From the 5' RACE reads, TCRdb called clonotypes with MiXCR, one entry per CDR3 protein. The repertoire holds tens of thousands of distinct CDR3 sequences, with over 5% as singletons. Specimen: CD8+ T cells from blood. These receptors all come from a man younger than 35 in good health.

This clonotype was recorded many times. The chain uses TRBV18 and TRBJ2-7; no definite D call. V shed 0 bases and J shed 5 bases, with 14 bases lying between them. There are 15 residues in the CDR3. The germline V gene has CDR1 KGHSH and CDR2 LQKENI. The CDR3 nucleotides read TGTGCCAGCTCACCACCACTGCTTGGGCCCCACGAGCAGTACTTC. It specifies CASSPPLLGPHEQYF. The variable domain in full, completed from reference TRBV18 and TRBJ2-7, reads NAGVMQNPRHLVRRRGQEARLRCSPMKGHSHVYWYRQLPEEGLKFMVYLQKENIIDESGMPKERFSAEFPKEGPSILRIQQVVRGDSAAYFCASSPPLLGPHEQYFGPGTRLTVT.

V and J are TRBV10-3 and TRBJ1-2; no clear D gene. The germline gives CDR1 ENHRY, CDR2 SYGVKD. Deletions cut 0 bases from V and 6 bases from J, with 11 bases between. The CDR3 is 14 amino acids. CDR3 in DNA: TGTGCCATCAGTGAGTCTGGCATCGGCGATGGCTACACCTTC. Translating it yields CAISESGIGDGYTF.

This clonotype was picked up a small number of times. This chain links TRBV27 with TRBJ2-3, with 7 bases aligning to TRBD2. V lost 4 bases to trimming and J lost 3 bases; unmatched junction nucleotides: 16. This CDR3 spans 18 amino acids. Germline V CDR1 and CDR2: MNHEY, SMNVEV (reference sequence). CDR3: CASSSPSGTGLVTDTQYF. CDR3 nucleotide sequence: TGTGCCAGCAGTTCCCCGAGCGGGACGGGTCTTGTTACAGATACGCAGTATTTT.

This clonotype was counted at least ten times. This sequence joins TRBV7-9 and TRBJ1-2; D gene uncertain. V dropped 10 bases and J dropped 6 bases, with 21 bases sitting between them. The germline CDR1 and CDR2 sequences are SEHNR and FQNEAQ (reference sequence). The CDR3 runs to 14 residues. The CDR3 spells CATGPLWGLDGYTF. CDR3 DNA sequence: TGTGCCACCGGACCCTTGTGGGGTTTGGATGGCTACACCTTC.

This clonotype was picked up many times. V and J are TRBV5-1 and TRBJ2-1, with D hard to call. CDR3 length: 12 residues. In germline, CDR1 is SGHRS, CDR2 YFSETQ. V lost 3 bases to trimming and J lost 4 bases, with 5 bases between them. The CDR3 reads CASSSPYNEQFF. The CDR3 DNA is TGCGCCAGCAGCTCCCCTTACAATGAGCAGTTCTTC.

This chain uses TRBV13 with TRBJ2-3; TRBD1 aligns across 8 bases. Germline CDR1 and CDR2: PRHDT and FYEKMQ (reference sequence). The CDR3 length is 17 residues. V lost 5 bases and J lost 0; bases outside the gene matches: 10. The CDR3 region is CASSPYRGDVSTDTQYF. In nucleotides, the CDR3 is TGTGCCAGCAGCCCCTACAGGGGGGATGTCAGCACAGATACGCAGTATTTT.

In this sample, this clonotype turned up a few times. The chain links TRBV6-1 to TRBJ2-4; 7 bases agree with TRBD1. V was clipped by 3 bases and J by 7 bases; unmatched bases: 6. The CDR3 length is 14 residues. The germline V gene has CDR1 MNHNS and CDR2 SASEGT. The CDR3, as DNA: TGTGCCAGCAGTGATGGACAGGACTGGAACATTCAGTACTTC. Translating gives CASSDGQDWNIQYF.

This clonotype was seen at least ten times. CDR3 region: CASSYRSVDEQYF. The CDR3 nucleotides read TGTGCCAGCAGCTACAGGTCGGTGGACGAGCAGTACTTC. The V and J genes are TRBV6-5 and TRBJ2-7; D possibly corresponds to TRBD1 (5 bases). V lost 6 bases to trimming and J lost 5 bases, with 14 bases between them. CDR1 and CDR2 from the germline V gene are MNHEY and SVGAGI. This CDR3 region has 13 residues.

Many counts were recorded for this clonotype. The gene calls are TRBV25-1 and TRBJ1-5; the D is unclear. V shed 4 bases and J shed 7 bases, with 8 bases lying between them. The length of the CDR3 is 12 residues. CDR1 is MGHDK and CDR2 is SYGVNS in the germline V gene. The chain's CDR3 is CASSGPEQPQHF. The DNA of the CDR3 is TGTGCCAGCAGTGGGCCCGAACAGCCCCAGCATTTT.

Many counts were recorded for this clonotype. The chain employs TRBV12-3 or TRBV12-4 and TRBJ1-1; D not resolved. Trimming pared 6 bases from V and 10 bases from J, leaving 18 bases between. CDR3 length: 13 amino acids. CDR3 bases: TGTGCCAGCAGCCCGATGGGGAGTTTGGGAGCTTTCTTT. Protein product: CASSPMGSLGAFF.

The table lists this clonotype with many counts. V usage is TRBV6-5 and J usage is TRBJ2-5; 10 nucleotides agree with TRBD1. Germline lookup yields CDR1 MNHEY and CDR2 SVGAGI. V lost 2 bases to trimming and J lost 4 bases; unmatched junction nucleotides: 1. CDR3 length: 14 amino acids. The CDR3 region has the DNA TGTGCCAGCAGTTACGGACAGGGGGGAGAGACCCAGTACTTC. It specifies CASSYGQGGETQYF.

In its sample, this clonotype was seen many times. CDR3 amino acids: CATSRDVGVHRRGYTF. CDR3 in DNA: TGTGCCACCAGCAGAGATGTTGGTGTCCACCGTCGGGGCTACACCTTC. The rearrangement joins TRBV15 to TRBJ1-2; D not resolved. The CDR3 runs to 16 residues. The germline CDR1 and CDR2 sequences are LNHNV and YYDKDF (reference sequence). Trimming took off 0 bases at V and 8 bases at J, with 19 bases between the two ends.

The sample holds many counts of this clonotype. This chain connects TRBV9 to TRBJ1-1, with a weak D call TRBD1 (6 bases). Germline V gene lookup returns CDR1 SGDLS and CDR2 YYNGEE. The CDR3 loop spans 14 amino acids. The V and J ends lost 4 bases and 8 bases respectively, with 18 bases between them. The CDR3 loop reads CASSPITGLSEAFF. The CDR3 DNA follows: TGTGCCAGCAGCCCTATTACAGGGCTTTCAGAAGCTTTCTTT.

This clonotype was found many times. J is TRBJ1-4 and V is TRBV29-1; D is unclear. V was trimmed by 3 bases and J by 7 bases, leaving 15 bases between them. This CDR3 contains 14 residues. Germline V gene lookup returns CDR1 SQVTM and CDR2 ANQGSEA. This CDR3 is CSVERQREGEKLFF. CDR3 sequence (DNA): TGCAGCGTTGAGAGGCAACGGGAGGGTGAAAAACTGTTTTTT.

This clonotype was observed at least ten times. The chain links TRBV7-9 to TRBJ2-5; 9 bases line up with TRBD1. Germline CDR1 reads SEHNR; CDR2 reads FQNEAQ (reference sequence). The CDR3 has 15 residues. Losses at the gene ends were 6 bases for V and 1 base for J; bases not matched to a gene: 6. The CDR3 spells CASRHKDRGQETQYF. The CDR3 coding sequence is TGTGCCAGCAGACACAAGGACAGGGGCCAAGAGACCCAGTACTTC.

This clonotype was seen ten or more times. The V call is TRBV3-1, the J call TRBJ2-7; D gene ambiguous. The V and J ends lost 4 bases and 0 bases respectively, with 13 bases between them. In germline, CDR1 is LGHDT, CDR2 YNNKEL (reference sequence). CDR3 size: 15 residues. The chain's CDR3 is CASSPVASNSYEQYF. DNA of the CDR3: TGTGCCAGCAGCCCAGTCGCCTCCAACTCCTACGAGCAGTACTTC.

This clonotype was seen repeatedly, ten times or more. The chain joins TRBV5-1 to TRBJ1-1; 7 nucleotides line up with TRBD1. J was trimmed by 1 base and V by 3 bases; bases with no gene match: 3. The CDR3 runs to 14 residues. Per germline, CDR1 SGHRS and CDR2 YFSETQ. CDR3 nucleotide sequence: TGCGCCAGCAGCTCGGGGGACAGGAACACTGAAGCTTTCTTT. Protein product: CASSSGDRNTEAFF.

The table lists this clonotype with many counts. V is TRBV6-1 and J is TRBJ2-5; TRBD1 agrees at 7 bases. The CDR3 runs 15 residues. The germline V gene has CDR1 MNHNS and CDR2 SASEGT. Trimming took 5 bases from V and 5 from J; bases not matched to a gene: 11. The CDR3 nucleotides are TGTGCCAGCAGTACCCCACAAAGGGGGCGGGAGACCCAGTACTTC. It translates to CASSTPQRGRETQYF.

This clonotype was seen ten or more times. The chain carries TRBV6-6 and TRBJ1-5; D unclear. The CDR3 loop spans 14 amino acids. Germline V gives CDR1 MNHNY, CDR2 SVGAGI (reference sequence). V dropped 4 bases and J dropped 7 bases, with 14 bases sitting between them. In nucleotides, the CDR3 is TGTGCCAGCAGTTCCCCCAGAGGCCTCCAGCCCCAGCATTTT. It yields the protein CASSSPRGLQPQHF.

This clonotype has ten or more counts. The chain employs TRBV6-2 or TRBV6-3 and TRBJ2-2; D remains ambiguous. V lost 4 bases, J lost 1 base, and 10 bases lay in between. The germline gives CDR1 MNHEY, CDR2 SVGEGT. This CDR3 spans 15 amino acids. The CDR3 DNA is TGTGCCAGCAGTTCCGGGCTCGGGAACACCGGGGAGCTGTTTTTT. Amino acid sequence: CASSSGLGNTGELFF.

This clonotype appeared many times. The chain links TRBV7-6 to TRBJ1-1, with TRBD1 as a possible D gene (5 bases). Trimming removed 1 base at V and 0 bases at J, with 6 bases between. Germline V gene sequence: CDR1 SGHVS, CDR2 FNYEAQ. The CDR3 covers 14 residues. The CDR3 is CASSLGQMNTEAFF. DNA for the CDR3: TGTGCCAGCAGCTTAGGACAGATGAACACTGAAGCTTTCTTT.

At least ten counts were recorded for this clonotype. This chain links TRBV7-9 with TRBJ2-3; possible D gene TRBD1, 6 bases. Trimming pared 5 bases from V and 2 bases from J, leaving 20 bases between. Germline V gene sequence: CDR1 SEHNR, CDR2 FQNEAQ (reference sequence). The CDR3 length is 17 residues. This chain's CDR3 is CASSTTLTGSSTDTQYF. As DNA, the CDR3 is TGTGCCAGCAGCACCACACTTACAGGGTCGTCCACAGATACGCAGTATTTT. Full variable domain (outside the CDR3, taken from reference TRBV7-9 and TRBJ2-3): DTGVSQNPRHKITKRGQNVTFRCDPISEHNRLYWYRQTLGQGPEFLTYFQNEAQLEKSRLLSDRFSAERPKGSFSTLEIQRTEQGDSAMYLCASSTTLTGSSTDTQYFGPGTRLTVL.

This clonotype has a count of ten or more. The rearrangement uses TRBV6-5 and TRBJ1-5; perhaps TRBD1 as D (6 bases). V gave up 4 bases and J gave up 6 bases, with 16 bases separating them. CDR3 length: 15 amino acids. CDR1 is MNHEY and CDR2 is SVGAGI in the germline V gene. The CDR3 nucleotides are TGTGCCAGCAGTTCACCCCGACAGGCGGGTCAGCCCCAGCATTTT. Its translation: CASSSPRQAGQPQHF.

This clonotype was detected many times. This chain uses TRBV20-1 with TRBJ1-1; possibly TRBD1 for D (6 bases). V was shortened by 0 bases and J by 8 bases, with 13 bases between the two germline ends. This CDR3 is built from 13 residues. The germline V gene encodes CDR1 DFQATT and CDR2 SNEGSKA (reference sequence). DNA of the CDR3: TGCAGTGCTAGAGATGGGGGCATGGGGGAAGCTTTCTTT. Protein: CSARDGGMGEAFF.

This sequence joins TRBV11-2 and TRBJ2-6; 10 bases match TRBD2. The CDR3 is 15 amino acids. From germline, CDR1 is SGHAT and CDR2 FQNNGV. The trim removed 4 bases at V and 4 bases at J, leaving 1 base unmatched. CDR3 DNA sequence: TGTGCCAGCAGCTCGGGACTAGCGGGGGCCAACGTCCTGACTTTC. Residues: CASSSGLAGANVLTF.

This clonotype occurred many times. The rearrangement uses TRBV6-5 and TRBJ2-3; TRBD2 matches 7 bases. The CDR3 covers 15 residues. CDR1 MNHEY and CDR2 SVGAGI come from the germline V gene. After removal of 2 bases from V and 5 bases from J, the junction contained 7 bases not matched to a gene. This CDR3 is CASSYTGTGGDTQYF. The CDR3 DNA reads TGTGCCAGCAGTTACACGGGGACGGGAGGAGATACGCAGTATTTT.

This clonotype came up many times. The chain combines TRBV4-1 with TRBJ2-1; the D gene is possibly TRBD2 (5 bases). The ends were cut back, 0 bases at V and 7 bases at J, with 10 bases in the middle. Germline V lookup: CDR1 MGHRA, CDR2 YSYEKL. The CDR3 is 14 amino acids. CDR3 nucleotide sequence: TGCGCCAGCAGCCAAGATACCGGGGTAAATGAGCAGTTCTTC. It encodes CASSQDTGVNEQFF.

This clonotype was seen at least ten times. The V gene is TRBV7-8, the J gene TRBJ1-1; no definite D call. In germline, CDR1 is SGHVS, CDR2 FQNEAQ. The V and J ends lost 1 base and 2 bases respectively, with 5 bases between them. The CDR3 has 13 amino acids. The CDR3 sequence: CASSLVDNTEAFF. The CDR3 nucleotides read TGTGCCAGCAGCTTAGTTGATAACACTGAAGCTTTCTTT.